The T cell receptor (beta chain) under discussion was sequenced for a study of blood T cell repertoires in COVID-19. Turning to the study itself: Spain, Italy and the United States supplied samples that represented acute and convalescent COVID-19. Sources were T cells, B-cell-depleted T cells, or PBMCs; the material itself was cDNA or gDNA.

The CDR3 consists of 13 residues. In germline, CDR1 is SNHLY, CDR2 FYNNEI. Unmatched junction bases numbered 2, after V lost 7 bases and J lost 1 base. The assay was immunoSEQ multiplex PCR, and TCRdb's table has in-frame clones only and misses some. Of about 12,000 clones listed, roughly 72% are singletons. The chain employs TRBV2 and TRBJ2-5, with 8 bases aligning to TRBD1. The specimen sequenced was peripheral blood. The receptor comes from a man in his fifties or sixties with COVID-19, enrolled during active disease. The chain's CDR3 is CASTGGFQETQYF. CDR3 bases: TGTGCCAGCACAGGGGGCTTCCAAGAGACCCAGTACTTC.